This note documents a single T cell receptor beta chain sequence. The CDR3 extends over 16 amino acids. J was trimmed by 0 bases and V by 0 bases; bases with no gene match: 5. CDR1 is SQVTM, CDR2 ANQGSEA, per germline. The record originates from a study of T cells in Graves' hyperthyroidism and ophthalmopathy. Amplification of TCR beta CDR3 regions was performed using RNA transcripts as template. Primed by the HTBI set, a first-round RT-PCR was run on the TCR CDR3. TCRdb re-called the multiplex PCR reads through MiXCR, storing one row per CDR3 protein. The data show under 700,000 distinct CDR3 sequences, with under 60% seen just once and nearly 8.5% held by the top ten.

The chain has TRBV29-1 and TRBJ2-7; 10 nucleotides agree with TRBD1. The sample consisted of peripheral blood or thyroid tissue (not recorded which). The origin of this receptor is a woman between 18 and 29 years old with Graves' hyperthyroidism. The CDR3 DNA reads as TGCAGCGTTGAAGAAGGCAGGACAGGGGGCTCCTACGAGCAGTACTTC. This gives the protein CSVEEGRTGGSYEQYF.